The TCR beta chain under discussion was sequenced for a study of blood T cell repertoires in COVID-19 (TCRdb year 2020). About the study as a whole: Collaborator samples came from the United States, Italy and Spain and covered acute and convalescent phases of COVID-19. Samples were obtained from the ongoing ImmuneRACE study (first 160 participants) and from roughly 1,300 subjects provided by 6 global collaborators. The repertoires were released in a freely available public database meant as a resource for research on the immune response to SARS-CoV-2. Subjects who had been exposed to COVID-19, were actively infected with it, or had recovered from it provided the deeply sampled blood TCRbeta repertoires that made up the dataset. Nearly every sample came with metadata listing a de-identified subject ID, COVID-19 status, age in years and sex. The material from the prospective study consisted of cDNA or gDNA derived from T cells, B-cell-depleted T cells, or PBMCs. Where available, HLA class I and class II types were obtained from metadata supplied by the sample provider rather than from assay-based typing.

From the cysteine up to the phenylalanine, the CDR3 has a length of 11 residues. The retained sequence is limited to the CDR3, 33 bases, with the frame set at the first base. CDR1 GTSNPN and CDR2 SVGIG were looked up in the germline V gene (reference sequence). V loses 2 bases, J loses 7 bases, and the germline ends lie 9 bases apart. Whole blood was collected in K2EDTA tubes by collaborating institutions according to the institutions' own protocols. For TCRbeta analysis, collaborators shipped samples in one of three forms: frozen whole blood, isolated PBMCs, or DNA extracted from either of those sample types. The immunoSEQ Assay, a bias-controlled multiplex PCR, was used to amplify TCRbeta CDR3 regions from genomic DNA. In the authors' own workflow: Within the assay, amplification of reference gene primers was used to estimate how many nucleated cells each sample contained. Sequence reads were collapsed and filtered to measure the absolute abundance of every unique TCRbeta CDR3 rearrangement. Productive Simpson clonality was computed per sample as the square root of Simpson's diversity index over productive rearrangements. Drawn from immuneACCESS, this table holds only the in-frame rearrangements with V and J called that TCRdb kept. Clones are partly lost; checked studies trace under half to an unresolved V gene and leave the rest unexplained. V and J calls and clone size are those listed in that table; D and trimming were worked out from the DNA. The sample table records around 130,000 clones; about 83% of these occur just once. The ten largest account for more than 2% of the sample.

To note about this clone: It lacks a known antigen. Base qualities are not recorded, but no much larger clone differs from it by a single base.

What the study reported, not specific to this receptor: How much clinical and demographic metadata was included differed by source and by participant, and the metadata was provided uncurated.

Sequencing used peripheral blood. The sequence joins TRBV30 to TRBJ2-7; there is no confident call for the D gene. The sequence derives from a woman between 45 and 65 years old with acute or convalescent COVID-19. The CDR3 protein sequence reads: CAWSLFQEQYF. The nucleotides read TGTGCCTGGAGTTTGTTCCAAGAGCAGTACTTC. With the portions outside the CDR3 filled from the reference TRBV30 and TRBJ2-7 genes, the complete variable region becomes SQTIHQWPATLVQPVGSPLSLECTVEGTSNPNLYWYRQAAGRGLQLLFYSVGIGQISSEVPQNLSASRPQDRQFILSSKKLLLSDSGFYLCAWSLFQEQYFGPGTRLTVT.